This TCR beta chain was identified in a study of cytomegalovirus exposure and HLA in healthy donors. Comment on this clone: No antigen is known for it.

The germline V and J ends were trimmed by 3 bases and 6 bases, with 6 bases remaining between them. Germline V gene sequence: CDR1 KGHSH, CDR2 LQKENI. The CDR3 totals 12 residues. Both 60 Vbeta primers and 13 Jbeta primers went into the PCR. Profiling relied on immunoSEQ multiplex PCR, and the TCRdb table lists in-frame clones only, not all of them. The data contain 60,000 or so clones, around 85% of them singletons. General study points: Overall, roughly 160 TCR beta chains were annotated as cytomegalovirus-associated. The majority of CMV-associated TCR beta chains were reported as apparently HLA-restricted in a later analysis.

V gene TRBV18 combines with J gene TRBJ2-1; D remains ambiguous. The sample taken for sequencing was PBMCs. This receptor was identified in a man aged 35 to 55 in good health and CMV-seronegative. The CDR3 coding sequence is TGTGCCAGCTCACCGTGGCTCAATGAGCAGTTCTTC. Protein sequence: CASSPWLNEQFF. Based on the CDR3 plus reference TRBV18 and TRBJ2-1, the full variable domain is NAGVMQNPRHLVRRRGQEARLRCSPMKGHSHVYWYRQLPEEGLKFMVYLQKENIIDESGMPKERFSAEFPKEGPSILRIQQVVRGDSAAYFCASSPWLNEQFFGPGTRLTVL.